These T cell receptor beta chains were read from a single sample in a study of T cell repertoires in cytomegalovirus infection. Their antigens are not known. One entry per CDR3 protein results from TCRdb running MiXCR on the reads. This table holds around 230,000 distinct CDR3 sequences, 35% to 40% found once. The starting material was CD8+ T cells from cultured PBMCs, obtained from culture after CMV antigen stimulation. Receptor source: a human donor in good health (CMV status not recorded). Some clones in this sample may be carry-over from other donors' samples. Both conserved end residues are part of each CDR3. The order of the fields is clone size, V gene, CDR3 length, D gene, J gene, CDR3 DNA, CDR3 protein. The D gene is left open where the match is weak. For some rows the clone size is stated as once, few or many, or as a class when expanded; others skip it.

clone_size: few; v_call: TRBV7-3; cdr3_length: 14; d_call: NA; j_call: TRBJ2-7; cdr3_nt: TGTGCCAGCAGCTCCGGGACGTTCGCCTACGAGCAGTACTTC; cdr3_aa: CASSSGTFAYEQYF
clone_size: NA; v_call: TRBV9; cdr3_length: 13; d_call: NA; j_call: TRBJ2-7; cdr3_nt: TGTGCCAGCAGCATGGGACACTCCTACGAGCAGTACTTC; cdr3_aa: CASSMGHSYEQYF
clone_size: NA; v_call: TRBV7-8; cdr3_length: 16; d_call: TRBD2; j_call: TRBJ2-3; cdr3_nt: TGTGCCAGCAGCTCCCTAGCGGGGACCACCACAGATACGCAGTATTTT; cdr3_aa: CASSSLAGTTTDTQYF
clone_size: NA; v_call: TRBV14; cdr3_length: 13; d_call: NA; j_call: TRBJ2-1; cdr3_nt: TGTGCCAGCAGCCGGACAGTAGTCGATGAGCAGTTCTTC; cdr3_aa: CASSRTVVDEQFF
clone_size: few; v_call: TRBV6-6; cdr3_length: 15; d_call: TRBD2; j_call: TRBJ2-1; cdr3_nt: TGTGCCAGCAGTTACGGGACTAGCGTCTACAATGAGCAGTTCTTC; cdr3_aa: CASSYGTSVYNEQFF
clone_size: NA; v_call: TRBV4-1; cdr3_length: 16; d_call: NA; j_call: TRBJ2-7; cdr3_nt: TGCGCCAGCAGCCCAACGATTCCGGGACCGCCCCACGAGCAGTACTTC; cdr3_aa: CASSPTIPGPPHEQYF
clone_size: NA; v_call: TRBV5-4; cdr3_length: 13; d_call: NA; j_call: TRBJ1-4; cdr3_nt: TGTGCCAGCAGCCCGACAACTAATGAAAAACTGTTTTTT; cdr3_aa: CASSPTTNEKLFF
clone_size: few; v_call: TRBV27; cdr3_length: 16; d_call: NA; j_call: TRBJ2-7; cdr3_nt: TGTGCCAGCAGTTCCTCCATAGGGACTGTCTCCTACGAGCAGTACTTC; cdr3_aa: CASSSSIGTVSYEQYF
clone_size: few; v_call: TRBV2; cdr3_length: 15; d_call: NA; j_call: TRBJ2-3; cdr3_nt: TGTGCCAGCAGTGAGACCTCATACCTAACAGATACGCAGTATTTT; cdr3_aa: CASSETSYLTDTQYF
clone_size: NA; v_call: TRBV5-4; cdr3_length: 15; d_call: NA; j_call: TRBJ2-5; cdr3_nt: TGTGCCAGCAGCTTGTGGGGACTGGGCCAAGAGACCCAGTACTTC; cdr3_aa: CASSLWGLGQETQYF
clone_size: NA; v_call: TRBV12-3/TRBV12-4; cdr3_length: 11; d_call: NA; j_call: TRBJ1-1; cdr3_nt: TGTGCCAGCAGTTTGGCCGAGGAAGCTTTCTTT; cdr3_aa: CASSLAEEAFF
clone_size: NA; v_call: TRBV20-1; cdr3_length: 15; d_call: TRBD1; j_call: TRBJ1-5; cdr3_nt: TGCAGTGCTAGAGATAGTAGGGACAGGGGCCAGCCCCAGCATTTT; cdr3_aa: CSARDSRDRGQPQHF
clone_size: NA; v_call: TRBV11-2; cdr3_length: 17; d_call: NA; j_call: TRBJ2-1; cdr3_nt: TGTGCCAGCAGCTTCATTTCCGGGGGGCCGGGGTACAATGAGCAGTTCTTC; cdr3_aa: CASSFISGGPGYNEQFF
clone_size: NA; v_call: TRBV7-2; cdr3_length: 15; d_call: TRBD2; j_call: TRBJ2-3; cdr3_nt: TGTGCCAGCAGCTTCGATAGCGGGAGCACAGATACGCAGTATTTT; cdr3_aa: CASSFDSGSTDTQYF
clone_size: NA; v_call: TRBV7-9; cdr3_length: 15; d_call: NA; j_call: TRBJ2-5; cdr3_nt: TGTGCCAGCAGCTCCCGCCTCCGGGGGTTAGAGACCCAGTACTTC; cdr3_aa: CASSSRLRGLETQYF
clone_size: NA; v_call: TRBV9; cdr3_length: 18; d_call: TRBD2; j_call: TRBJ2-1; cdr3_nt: TGTGCCAGCAGCAGAGGGACTAGCGGTGCGAGCTCCTACAATGAGCAGTTCTTC; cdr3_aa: CASSRGTSGASSYNEQFF
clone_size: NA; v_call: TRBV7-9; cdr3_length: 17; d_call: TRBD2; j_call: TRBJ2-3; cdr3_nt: TGTGCCAGCACCCTCGGAGGCCTAGCGGGGGTCACAGATACGCAGTATTTT; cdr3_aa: CASTLGGLAGVTDTQYF
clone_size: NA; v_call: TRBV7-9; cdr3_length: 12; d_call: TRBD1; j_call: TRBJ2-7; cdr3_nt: TGTGCCAGCCGGACAGGGATGGGCGAGCAGTACTTC; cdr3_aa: CASRTGMGEQYF
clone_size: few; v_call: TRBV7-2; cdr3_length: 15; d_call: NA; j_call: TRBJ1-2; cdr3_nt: TGTGCCAGCAGTCCTTTTTCCGGGCCACTGGACGGCTACACCTTC; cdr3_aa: CASSPFSGPLDGYTF
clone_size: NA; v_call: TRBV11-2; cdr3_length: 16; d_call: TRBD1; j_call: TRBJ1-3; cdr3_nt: TGTGCCAGCAGCCTAAGGGACAGGGAATCTGGAAACACCATATATTTT; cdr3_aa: CASSLRDRESGNTIYF
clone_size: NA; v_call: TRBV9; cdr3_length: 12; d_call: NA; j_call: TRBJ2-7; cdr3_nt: TGTGCCAGCAGCTCAACCCCCTACGAGCAGTACTTC; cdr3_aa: CASSSTPYEQYF
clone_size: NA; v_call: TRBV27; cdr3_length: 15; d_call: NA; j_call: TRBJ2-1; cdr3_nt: TGTGCCAGCAAGGAAGGGGGACTTAATTCCGATGAGCAGTTCTTC; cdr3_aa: CASKEGGLNSDEQFF
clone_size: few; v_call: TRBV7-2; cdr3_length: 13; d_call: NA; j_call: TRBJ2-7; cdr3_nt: TGTGCCAGCAGCTTAGATTTGGGCGACGAGCAGTACTTC; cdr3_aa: CASSLDLGDEQYF
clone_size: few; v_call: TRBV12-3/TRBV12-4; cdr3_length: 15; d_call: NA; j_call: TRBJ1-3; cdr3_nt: TGTGCCAGCAGTTTAGGGACCTTCTCTGGAAACACCATATATTTT; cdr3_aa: CASSLGTFSGNTIYF
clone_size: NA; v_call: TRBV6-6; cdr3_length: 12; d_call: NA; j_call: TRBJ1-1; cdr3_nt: TGTGCCAGCAGTTATAGGAGCACTGAAGCTTTCTTT; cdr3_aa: CASSYRSTEAFF
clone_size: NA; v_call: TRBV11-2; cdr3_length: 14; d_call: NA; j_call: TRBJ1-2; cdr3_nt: TGTGCCAGCAGCTTACTCGCCGCTAACTATGGCTACACCTTC; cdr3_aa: CASSLLAANYGYTF
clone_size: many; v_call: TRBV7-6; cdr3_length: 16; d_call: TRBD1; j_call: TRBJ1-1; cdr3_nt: TGTGCCAGCAGCTCTCTAGGACAGGGGGCTGGAACTGAAGCTTTCTTT; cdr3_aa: CASSSLGQGAGTEAFF
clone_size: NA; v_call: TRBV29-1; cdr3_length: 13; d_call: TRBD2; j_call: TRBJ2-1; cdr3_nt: TGCAGCGTTGCCACTAGCGGGGACAATGAGCAGTTCTTC; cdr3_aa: CSVATSGDNEQFF
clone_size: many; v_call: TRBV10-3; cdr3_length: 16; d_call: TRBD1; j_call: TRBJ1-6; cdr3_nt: TGTGCCATCAGGGGGACAGACGACGAACGTAGGTCACCCCTCCACTTT; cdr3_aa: CAIRGTDDERRSPLHF
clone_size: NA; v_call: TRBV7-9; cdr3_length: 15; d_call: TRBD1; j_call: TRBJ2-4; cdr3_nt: TGTGCCAGCAGCGCCGCAAACAGGGGGCACAACATTCAGTACTTC; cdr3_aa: CASSAANRGHNIQYF
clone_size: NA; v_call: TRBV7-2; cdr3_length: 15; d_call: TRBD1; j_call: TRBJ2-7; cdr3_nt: TGTGCCAGCAGCTTAAGGGGACAGGGGACCCGCGAGCAGTACTTC; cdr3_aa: CASSLRGQGTREQYF
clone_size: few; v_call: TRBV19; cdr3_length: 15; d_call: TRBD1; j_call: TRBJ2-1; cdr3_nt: TGTGCCAGTACCGCCCGGGACAGCTCCTACAATGAGCAGTTCTTC; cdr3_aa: CASTARDSSYNEQFF
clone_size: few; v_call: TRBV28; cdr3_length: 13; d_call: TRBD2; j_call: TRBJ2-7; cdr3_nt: TGTGCCAGCAGCCCTGGGGAGGGTAGCGAGCAGTACTTC; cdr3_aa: CASSPGEGSEQYF
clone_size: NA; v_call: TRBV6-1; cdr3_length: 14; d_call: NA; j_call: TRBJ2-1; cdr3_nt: TGTGCCAGCAGTGAGGGAGTTTCCTACAATGAGCAGTTCTTC; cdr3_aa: CASSEGVSYNEQFF
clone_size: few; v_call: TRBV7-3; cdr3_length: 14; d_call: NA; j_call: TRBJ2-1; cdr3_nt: TGTGCCAGCAGCTTAACGTTAATTAGCAATGAGCAGTTCTTC; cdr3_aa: CASSLTLISNEQFF
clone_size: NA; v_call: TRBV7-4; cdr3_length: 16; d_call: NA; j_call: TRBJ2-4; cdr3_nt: TGTGCCAGCAGCTCTGGCAGTCCGATGGCCAAAAACATTCAGTACTTC; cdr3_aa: CASSSGSPMAKNIQYF